Following are 28 T cell receptor beta chains from one sample sequenced in a study of cytomegalovirus exposure and HLA in healthy donors. The method was immunoSEQ multiplex PCR; TCRdb's version includes in-frame clones alone and lacks a portion of them. This sample has over 150,000 clones, with about 88% found just once. Material for sequencing was PBMCs. These receptors all stem from a woman aged 18-30 years in good health and CMV-seronegative.

The rearrangement joins TRBV27 to TRBJ1-4, with D tentatively TRBD1 (5 bases). The CDR3 has 15 residues. The V and J ends lost 3 bases and 5 bases respectively, with 13 bases between them. Germline V gene data show CDR1 as MNHEY and CDR2 as SMNVEV (reference sequence). CDR3: CASSLFRGLNEKLFF. CDR3 sequence (DNA): TGTGCCAGCAGTTTGTTCCGGGGGTTAAATGAAAAACTGTTTTTT. Filled out from reference TRBV27 and TRBJ1-4, the complete variable domain reads EAQVTQNPRYLITVTGKKLTVTCSQNMNHEYMSWYRQDPGLGLRQIYYSMNVEVTDKGDVPEGYKVSRKEKRNFPLILESPSPNQTSLYFCASSLFRGLNEKLFFGSGTQLSVL.

The CDR3 bases are TGTGCCAGCGCGGGGTGGGTGGGCGAGACCCAGTACTTC. Its translation: CASAGWVGETQYF. The gene calls are TRBV7-9 and TRBJ2-5; a possible D gene is TRBD2 (6 bases). The germline CDR1 and CDR2 sequences are SEHNR and FQNEAQ (reference sequence). The V and J ends lost 8 bases and 5 bases respectively, with 15 bases between them. CDR3 length: 13 residues.

Here the CDR3 reads CASSPRAGAAAFF. In nucleotides, the CDR3 is TGTGCCAGCAGCCCTCGGGCGGGGGCGGCGGCTTTCTTT. The genes are TRBV12-1 and TRBJ1-1. TRBV12-1 is flagged as a pseudogene. This CDR3 contains 13 residues.

The gene calls are TRBV7-9 and TRBJ2-1; D is perhaps TRBD2 (5 bases). This CDR3 contains 12 residues. Per germline, CDR1 SEHNR and CDR2 FQNEAQ (reference sequence). V was trimmed by 8 bases and J by 7 bases, leaving 12 bases between them. DNA of the CDR3: TGTGCCAGCCCGGGGAAAGGGAATGAGCAGTTCTTC. Protein: CASPGKGNEQFF.

V is TRBV7-2 and J is TRBJ1-5; TRBD1 might be the D (6 bases). V lost 5 bases and J 9 bases, leaving 20 bases between the germline ends. The CDR3 covers 15 residues. Germline CDR1 reads SGHTA; CDR2 reads FQGNSA. The CDR3 sequence: CASSQDRPSRRPQHF. CDR3 DNA sequence: TGTGCCAGCAGCCAAGACAGGCCGTCAAGGAGGCCCCAGCATTTT.

The chain employs TRBV7-2 and TRBJ1-1, with D tentatively TRBD1 (5 bases). Trimming pared 2 bases from V and 7 bases from J, leaving 14 bases between. CDR1 and CDR2 (germline): SGHTA, FQGNSA. The CDR3 totals 14 residues. The CDR3 region is CASSLRGGSDEAFF. The CDR3 region has the DNA TGTGCCAGCAGCTTAAGGGGCGGATCAGATGAAGCTTTCTTT.

This clone has at least ten counts. The gene calls are TRBV6-1 and TRBJ2-2, with 8 bases identical to TRBD1. In germline, CDR1 is MNHNS, CDR2 SASEGT. This CDR3 spans 14 amino acids. V shed 5 bases, J shed 3 bases, and the junction held 2 bases outside the gene matches. The CDR3 spells CASSPQGDTGELFF. For the CDR3, the DNA is TGTGCCAGCAGTCCACAGGGGGACACCGGGGAGCTGTTTTTT.

The CDR3 sequence: CAGGMGRNNSPLHF. CDR3 nucleotide sequence: TGTGCCGGGGGGATGGGACGGAATAATTCACCCCTCCACTTT. V is TRBV2 and J is TRBJ1-6, with D possibly being TRBD1 (5 bases). V lost 11 bases and J lost 5, with 16 bases in between. CDR3 size: 14 residues. Germline V gene sequence: CDR1 SNHLY, CDR2 FYNNEI.

The V and J genes are TRBV9 and TRBJ2-1; 8 bases line up with TRBD1. CDR3 length: 16 residues. J lost 7 bases, V lost 2 bases, and 11 bases had no gene match. CDR1 SGDLS and CDR2 YYNGEE come from the germline V gene. This CDR3 is CASSVNRDRLRNEQFF. DNA for the CDR3: TGTGCCAGCAGCGTGAACCGGGACAGGTTACGGAATGAGCAGTTCTTC.

The chain combines TRBV5-6 with TRBJ2-7, with a weak D call TRBD2 (6 bases). Between the trimmed V and J ends, which lost 5 bases and 3 bases, there was a span of 12 bases. Germline V CDR1 and CDR2: SGHDT, YYEEEE. This CDR3 is 13 amino acids long. The CDR3 sequence is CASSFGLSYEQYF. The CDR3, as DNA: TGTGCCAGCAGTTTTGGACTAAGCTACGAGCAGTACTTC. The full variable domain, in which reference TRBV5-6 and TRBJ2-7 provide the parts outside the CDR3, is DAGVTQSPTHLIKTRGQQVTLRCSPKSGHDTVSWYQQALGQGPQFIFQYYEEEERQRGNFPDRFSGHQFPNYSSELNVNALLLGDSALYLCASSFGLSYEQYFGPGTRLTVT.

This sequence joins TRBV7-8 and TRBJ2-5; possibly TRBD2 for D (6 bases). The V end was cut by 7 bases, the J end by 1 base, with 16 bases between. This CDR3 is 15 amino acids long. The germline CDR1 and CDR2 sequences are SGHVS and FQNEAQ. The CDR3 bases are TGTGCCAGCATCCTAGGCGGCGGGACCCAAGAGACCCAGTACTTC. Protein product: CASILGGGTQETQYF.

The chain is built from TRBV28 and TRBJ1-1; D may be TRBD1 (5 bases). Per germline, CDR1 MDHEN and CDR2 SYDVKM. V dropped 2 bases and J dropped 4 bases, with 14 bases sitting between them. The length of the CDR3 is 15 residues. DNA for the CDR3: TGTGCCAGCAGTTTAGGCCCGAGGGGAGGCACTGAAGCTTTCTTT. The encoded protein is CASSLGPRGGTEAFF.

The rearrangement links TRBV5-8 to TRBJ1-5; 10 nucleotides agree with TRBD1. The CDR3 has 15 residues. V gave up 4 bases and J gave up 1 base; unmatched junction bases: 2. Germline loops: CDR1 SGHTS, CDR2 YDEGEE. The DNA of the CDR3 is TGTGCCAGCAGCCCGGGACAGGGGAGCAATCAGCCCCAGCATTTT. Amino acids: CASSPGQGSNQPQHF.

V gene TRBV10-1 combines with J gene TRBJ2-3; the match to TRBD2 covers 8 bases. Trimming cost V 6 bases and J 6 bases; bases outside gene matches: 8. The germline gives CDR1 WNHNN, CDR2 SYGVQD (reference sequence). The CDR3 has 14 residues. CDR3 nucleotides: TGCGCCAGCAGAGCGGGAGTCAATGAGGATACGCAGTATTTT. This gives the protein CASRAGVNEDTQYF.

The genes are TRBV27 and TRBJ2-2, with a tentative D call TRBD1 (5 bases). Trimming shortened V by 4 bases and J by 3 bases, and 9 bases separated the two germline ends. Per germline, CDR1 MNHEY and CDR2 SMNVEV (reference sequence). This CDR3 contains 14 residues. In nucleotides, the CDR3 is TGTGCCAGCAGTTCACCAGGGCACACCGGGGAGCTGTTTTTT. Translation: CASSSPGHTGELFF.

This clone occurred a few times. V is TRBV7-3 and J is TRBJ2-2; D is perhaps TRBD1 (5 bases). Per germline, CDR1 SGHTA and CDR2 FQGTGA. Trimming left V 0 bases short and J 5 bases short, with 13 bases between. CDR3 length: 16 amino acids. CDR3 loop: CASSLTSQGGTGELFF. CDR3 DNA sequence: TGTGCCAGCAGCTTAACATCGCAGGGTGGTACCGGGGAGCTGTTTTTT.

This clone was picked up a small number of times. The chain is built from TRBV5-1 and TRBJ1-5; D is ambiguous. There are 15 residues in the CDR3. Germline CDR1 SGHRS, CDR2 YFSETQ. Trimming removed 0 bases from V and 6 bases from J, with 13 bases in between. CDR3 in amino acids: CASSLEGGGGQPQHF. DNA of the CDR3: TGCGCCAGCAGCTTGGAGGGAGGTGGAGGTCAGCCCCAGCATTTT.

The J gene is TRBJ2-1, the V gene TRBV29-1; 7 bases line up with TRBD1. This CDR3 has 15 amino acids. The V gene's germline CDR1 is SQVTM and CDR2 ANQGSEA. V shed 3 bases, J shed 9 bases, and the junction held 14 bases outside the gene matches. CDR3 amino acids: CSVEWGQSFPGEQFF. In DNA, the CDR3 is TGCAGCGTTGAGTGGGGACAGTCTTTCCCGGGTGAGCAGTTCTTC.

This chain links TRBV18 with TRBJ2-3; D is possibly TRBD2 (5 bases). V shed 4 bases and J shed 3 bases, with 20 bases lying between them. CDR3 length: 17 amino acids. Germline CDR1 and CDR2: KGHSH and LQKENI. CDR3 region: CASSLWDASGFTDTQYF. The DNA for the CDR3 is TGTGCCAGCTCACTATGGGATGCCAGCGGATTTACAGATACGCAGTATTTT.

The chain has TRBV6-5 and TRBJ2-5; D is possibly TRBD1 (6 bases). V lost 5 bases to trimming and J lost 5 bases, with 12 bases between them. The CDR3 is 13 amino acids. The germline V gene has CDR1 MNHEY and CDR2 SVGAGI. CDR3 coding DNA: TGTGCCAGCAGTACGGACAGTCAGGAGACCCAGTACTTC. This translates into CASSTDSQETQYF.

The chain combines TRBV6-5 with TRBJ1-2, with a weak D call TRBD1 (5 bases). Trimming shortened V by 2 bases and J by 8 bases, and 9 bases separated the two germline ends. This CDR3 has 12 residues. From germline, CDR1 is MNHEY and CDR2 SVGAGI. CDR3 in amino acids: CASSYQGIGYTF. CDR3 nucleotide sequence: TGTGCCAGCAGTTACCAGGGAATAGGCTACACCTTC.

The chain has TRBV6-5 and TRBJ2-3; TRBD1 is a possible D gene (5 bases). Looked up from germline, CDR1 is MNHEY and CDR2 is SVGAGI. CDR3 length: 15 residues. V dropped 0 bases and J dropped 6 bases, with 13 bases sitting between them. The CDR3 DNA is TGTGCCAGCAGTTACTCGTGGGCAGGGTCCGATACGCAGTATTTT. Translated, it gives CASSYSWAGSDTQYF.

The chain combines TRBV11-2 with TRBJ1-1, with 8 bases that match TRBD1. Germline CDR1 and CDR2: SGHAT and FQNNGV. CDR3 size: 11 residues. Trimming cost V 8 bases and J 11 bases; bases outside gene matches: 7. CDR3 region: CASGAGGSAFF. In DNA, the CDR3 is TGTGCCAGCGGGGCAGGGGGCAGTGCTTTCTTT.

The rearrangement uses TRBV11-3 and TRBJ1-5; no firm D call. The CDR3 totals 12 residues. V lost 7 bases to trimming and J lost 11 bases, with 15 bases between them. Looked up from germline, CDR1 is SGHNT and CDR2 is YENEEA. CDR3 DNA: TGTGCCAGCACCCCCGGGTCCCAAGCCCAGCATTTT. Its protein product is CASTPGSQAQHF. Variable domain in full (rest from reference TRBV11-3 and TRBJ1-5): EAGVVQSPRYKIIEKKQPVAFWCNPISGHNTLYWYLQNLGQGPELLIRYENEEAVDDSQLPKDRFSAERLKGVDSTLKIQPAELGDSAVYLCASTPGSQAQHFGDGTRLSIL.

The chain has TRBV13 and TRBJ1-1; 8 bases are shared with TRBD1. V was pared by 4 bases and J by 4 bases, with 11 bases of the junction left unmatched. This CDR3 is built from 16 residues. Germline CDR1 reads PRHDT; CDR2 reads FYEKMQ (reference sequence). CDR3 sequence reads: CASSYRSGGQGTEAFF. The CDR3 nucleotides are TGTGCCAGCAGCTATCGATCAGGGGGCCAGGGCACTGAAGCTTTCTTT.

J is TRBJ1-1 and V is TRBV19; 7 bases are shared with TRBD1. Germline CDR1 and CDR2: LNHDA and SQIVND (reference sequence). Germline trimming cut 6 bases from V and 1 base from J; bases unmatched to any gene: 5. This CDR3 is built from 14 residues. This CDR3 reads CASSRGTANTEAFF. The CDR3 DNA follows: TGTGCCAGTAGCCGCGGGACAGCGAACACTGAAGCTTTCTTT. Together with reference TRBV19 and TRBJ1-1, the CDR3 gives the full variable domain: DGGITQSPKYLFRKEGQNVTLSCEQNLNHDAMYWYRQDPGQGLRLIYYSQIVNDFQKGDIAEGYSVSREKKESFPLTVTSAQKNPTAFYLCASSRGTANTEAFFGQGTRLTVV.

The V gene is TRBV7-6, the J gene TRBJ1-1; 8 bases fit TRBD1. After removal of 5 bases from V and 4 bases from J, the junction contained 9 bases not matched to a gene. Germline V gene lookup returns CDR1 SGHVS and CDR2 FNYEAQ. The CDR3 loop spans 15 amino acids. CDR3: CASSPRQGMGTEAFF. In nucleotides, the CDR3 is TGTGCCAGCAGCCCCAGACAGGGGATGGGCACTGAAGCTTTCTTT.

This chain joins TRBV5-6 and TRBJ2-5; the match to TRBD2 covers 10 bases. This CDR3 comprises 16 residues. The trim removed 1 base at V and 5 bases at J, leaving 8 bases unmatched. CDR1 and CDR2 (germline): SGHDT, YYEEEE. As DNA, the CDR3 is TGTGCCAGCAGCTTGTTTGGTGGGGGACTAGCGGAGACCCAGTACTTC. As protein: CASSLFGGGLAETQYF. Using reference TRBV5-6 and TRBJ2-5 for the parts outside the CDR3, the full variable domain is DAGVTQSPTHLIKTRGQQVTLRCSPKSGHDTVSWYQQALGQGPQFIFQYYEEEERQRGNFPDRFSGHQFPNYSSELNVNALLLGDSALYLCASSLFGGGLAETQYFGPGTRLLVL.